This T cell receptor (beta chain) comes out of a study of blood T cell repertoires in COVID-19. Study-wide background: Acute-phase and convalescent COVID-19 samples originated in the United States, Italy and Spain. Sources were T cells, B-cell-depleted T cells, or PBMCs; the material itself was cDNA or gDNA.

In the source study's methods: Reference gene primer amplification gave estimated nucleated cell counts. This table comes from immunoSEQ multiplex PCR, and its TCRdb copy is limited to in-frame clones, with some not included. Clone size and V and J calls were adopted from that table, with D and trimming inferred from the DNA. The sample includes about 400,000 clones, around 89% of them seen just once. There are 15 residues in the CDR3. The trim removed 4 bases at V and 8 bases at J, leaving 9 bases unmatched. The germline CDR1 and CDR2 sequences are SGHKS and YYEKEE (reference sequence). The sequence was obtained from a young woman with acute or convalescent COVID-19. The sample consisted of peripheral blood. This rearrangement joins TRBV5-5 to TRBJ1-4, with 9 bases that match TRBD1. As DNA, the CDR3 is TGTGCCAGCAGCACCGGACAGGGGATAGAAGAAAAACTGTTTTTT. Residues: CASSTGQGIEEKLFF.